This paragraph reports one T cell receptor beta chain. The germline V and J ends were trimmed by 2 bases and 5 bases, with 13 bases remaining between them. CDR3 length: 14 residues. Germline loops: CDR1 MNHNY, CDR2 SVGAGI (reference sequence). The data derive from a study of blood T cell repertoires in COVID-19. In the original processing: It was from reference gene primer amplification that nucleated cell counts were estimated. Sequenced by immunoSEQ multiplex PCR; TCRdb stores in-frame clones only, minus some. The V and J calls and the clone size are those of that table, but D and trimming were determined from the DNA. In the table there are under 350,000 clones, 86% of which are singletons.

This receptor was identified in a young man with active or convalescent COVID-19. The chain couples TRBV6-6 to TRBJ2-7; tentative D call: TRBD2 (5 bases). Sequencing input: peripheral blood. The CDR3 bases are TGTGCCAGCAGTTACCGCGAGGGCTTGAACGAGCAGTACTTC. It translates to CASSYREGLNEQYF.